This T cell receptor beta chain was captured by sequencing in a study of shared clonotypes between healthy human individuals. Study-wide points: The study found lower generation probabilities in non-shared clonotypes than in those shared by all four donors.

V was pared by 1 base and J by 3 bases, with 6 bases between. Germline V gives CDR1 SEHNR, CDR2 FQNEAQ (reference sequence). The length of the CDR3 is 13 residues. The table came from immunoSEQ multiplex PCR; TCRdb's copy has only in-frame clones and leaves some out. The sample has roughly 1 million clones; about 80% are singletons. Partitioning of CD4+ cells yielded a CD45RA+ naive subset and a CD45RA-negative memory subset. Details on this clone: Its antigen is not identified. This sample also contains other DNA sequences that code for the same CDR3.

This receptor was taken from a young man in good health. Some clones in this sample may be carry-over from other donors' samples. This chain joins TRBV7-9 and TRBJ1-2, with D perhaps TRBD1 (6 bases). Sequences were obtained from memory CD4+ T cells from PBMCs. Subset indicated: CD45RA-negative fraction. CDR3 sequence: CASSLGQDYGYTF. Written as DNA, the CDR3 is TGTGCCAGCAGCTTAGGACAGGACTATGGCTACACCTTC.